Presented here are 29 T cell receptor beta chains from one specimen sequenced in a study of cytomegalovirus exposure and HLA in healthy donors. Researchers ran the PCR with 60 Vbeta and 13 Jbeta primers. Clones were read by immunoSEQ multiplex PCR, and TCRdb kept only the in-frame ones, dropping some. The sample shows under 150,000 clones, 76% of them seen only once. The sequenced sample was PBMCs. These TCRs come from a man between 18 and 35 years old in good health and CMV-seronegative.

This chain joins TRBV7-2 and TRBJ2-3; TRBD1 aligns across 7 bases. J was trimmed by 5 bases and V by 5 bases; bases with no gene match: 10. The CDR3 has 15 amino acids. In germline, CDR1 is SGHTA, CDR2 FQGNSA. Here the CDR3 reads CASSTWDRRGDTQYF. CDR3 coding DNA: TGTGCCAGCAGCACATGGGACAGAAGGGGAGATACGCAGTATTTT.

The genes are TRBV5-1 and TRBJ1-3; D is uncertain. This CDR3 is built from 15 residues. Germline CDR1 is SGHRS and CDR2 is YFSETQ. V lost 0 bases, J lost 0 bases, and 7 bases lay in between. CDR3 residues: CASSLGASSGNTIYF. CDR3 nucleotide sequence: TGCGCCAGCAGCTTGGGGGCCTCCTCTGGAAACACCATATATTTT. The whole variable domain, filled in from reference TRBV5-1 and TRBJ1-3, reads KAGVTQTPRYLIKTRGQQVTLSCSPISGHRSVSWYQQTPGQGLQFLFEYFSETQRNKGNFPGRFSGRQFSNSRSEMNVSTLELGDSALYLCASSLGASSGNTIYFGEGSWLTVV.

The rearrangement links TRBV27 to TRBJ1-1; 11 bases agree with TRBD1. There are 14 residues in the CDR3. Germline CDR1 reads MNHEY; CDR2 reads SMNVEV (reference sequence). V was pared by 6 bases and J by 4 bases, with 4 bases of the junction left unmatched. This CDR3 is CASRSDRGLTEAFF. The DNA of the CDR3 is TGTGCCAGCAGATCGGACAGGGGGCTCACTGAAGCTTTCTTT.

This chain joins TRBV28 and TRBJ2-2, with 15 bases identical to TRBD2. The trim removed 3 bases at V and 5 bases at J, leaving 7 bases unmatched. The CDR3 is 18 amino acids. Germline lookup yields CDR1 MDHEN and CDR2 SYDVKM. CDR3 in amino acids: CASSFKPGTSGRTGELFF. CDR3 DNA: TGTGCCAGCAGTTTTAAACCCGGGACTAGCGGGAGGACCGGGGAGCTGTTTTTT.

The V and J genes are TRBV5-4 and TRBJ2-5, with 9 bases matching TRBD2. Germline-derived CDR1 and CDR2 are SGHNT and YYREEE (reference sequence). Losses at the gene ends were 0 bases for V and 9 bases for J; bases not matched to a gene: 3. The CDR3 spans 13 residues. The DNA of the CDR3 is TGTGCCAGCAGCTTGGGCGGGGGGGAGGCCCAGTACTTC. Amino acid sequence: CASSLGGGEAQYF.

J is TRBJ1-5 and V is TRBV11-3; D remains ambiguous. The V gene lost 4 bases and the J gene lost 7 bases, with 11 bases spanning the gap. The CDR3 runs to 13 residues. Germline V gene lookup returns CDR1 SGHNT and CDR2 YENEEA. The CDR3 protein is CASSYLSGQPQHF. The CDR3 bases are TGTGCCAGCAGCTATCTTAGCGGACAGCCCCAGCATTTT.

V and J are TRBV5-1 and TRBJ1-5; possible D gene TRBD1, 5 bases. CDR3 length equals 15 residues. Deletions cut 5 bases from V and 3 bases from J, with 15 bases between. Germline values: CDR1 SGHRS, CDR2 YFSETQ. CDR3 sequence reads: CASREQAGDNQPQHF. The CDR3 coding sequence is TGCGCCAGCAGAGAGCAGGCGGGGGACAATCAGCCCCAGCATTTT.

This clone was recorded once. V gene TRBV9 combines with J gene TRBJ2-3, with 8 bases that match TRBD1. The CDR3 totals 18 residues. Germline values: CDR1 SGDLS, CDR2 YYNGEE. Trimming removed 4 bases from V and 2 bases from J; junction bases left unmatched: 15. CDR3 nucleotide sequence: TGTGCCAGCAGCTTCCACCGAGGGGGGACAGGCAACACAGATACGCAGTATTTT. Its translation is CASSFHRGGTGNTDTQYF. Filled out from reference TRBV9 and TRBJ2-3, the complete variable domain reads DSGVTQTPKHLITATGQRVTLRCSPRSGDLSVYWYQQSLDQGLQFLIQYYNGEERAKGNILERFSAQQFPDLHSELNLSSLELGDSALYFCASSFHRGGTGNTDTQYFGPGTRLTVL.

DNA of the CDR3: TGTGCCAGCAGTTTAACGGACACTGGCGAGCAGTACTTC. It codes for CASSLTDTGEQYF. This chain connects TRBV28 to TRBJ2-5; D possibly corresponds to TRBD1 (5 bases). The end of the DNA aligns better with TRBJ2-7, so the J call may be wrong. This CDR3 is built from 13 residues. The V gene's germline CDR1 is MDHEN and CDR2 SYDVKM.

The chain links TRBV7-3 to TRBJ2-3; 13 nucleotides align to TRBD2. V shed 3 bases, J shed 4 bases, and the junction held 4 bases outside the gene matches. CDR1 SGHTA and CDR2 FQGTGA come from the germline V gene. The CDR3 totals 16 residues. The CDR3: CASSFGLAGVADTQYF. The CDR3 DNA reads as TGTGCCAGCAGCTTCGGACTAGCGGGGGTAGCAGATACGCAGTATTTT. The whole variable domain, remainder taken from reference TRBV7-3 and TRBJ2-3, is GAGVSQTPSNKVTEKGKYVELRCDPISGHTALYWYRQSLGQGPEFLIYFQGTGAADDSGLPNDRFFAVRPEGSVSTLKIQRTERGDSAVYLCASSFGLAGVADTQYFGPGTRLTVL.

CDR3 sequence (DNA): TGTGCCAGCAGTGAAGGGTTTTACAGGGACCAGGGGACCCAGCATTTT. It is translated as CASSEGFYRDQGTQHF. The V gene is TRBV6-1, the J gene TRBJ1-5; D possibly corresponds to TRBD1 (6 bases). The germline V and J ends were trimmed by 1 base and 11 bases, with 21 bases remaining between them. Germline CDR1 reads MNHNS; CDR2 reads SASEGT. CDR3 length: 16 amino acids.

The chain combines TRBV4-2 with TRBJ1-4; a weak D match, TRBD1 (6 bases). This CDR3 has 15 residues. Germline CDR1 is LGHNA and CDR2 is YNFKEQ. The V end lost 3 bases, the J end lost 5 bases, and 13 bases lay between the germline ends. The CDR3 DNA follows: TGTGCCAGCAGCCAGTCGGACAGAGAGAATGAAAAACTGTTTTTT. Its translation is CASSQSDRENEKLFF.

The chain has TRBV10-3 and TRBJ2-7, with 8 bases aligning to TRBD2. This CDR3 region has 15 residues. Germline values: CDR1 ENHRY, CDR2 SYGVKD. The J segment lost 7 bases and the V segment lost 8 bases, leaving 16 bases of the junction unmatched. The CDR3 reads CAIRSVTGGPWEQYF. CDR3 DNA sequence: TGTGCCATCCGGTCGGTGACGGGGGGGCCTTGGGAGCAGTACTTC.

With regard to this clone: The same CDR3 can be traced to other DNA sequences in this sample. The rearrangement links TRBV11-2 to TRBJ1-2; no definite D call. This CDR3 is 13 amino acids long. V shed 0 bases and J shed 11 bases, with 13 bases lying between them. CDR1 is SGHAT, CDR2 FQNNGV, per germline. The CDR3 loop reads CASSLEGMEGYTF. The CDR3 DNA is TGTGCCAGCAGCTTAGAGGGTATGGAGGGTTACACCTTC.

The chain recombines TRBV18 with TRBJ2-7, with TRBD2 matching over 7 bases. In germline, CDR1 is KGHSH, CDR2 LQKENI. The CDR3 has 19 residues. V shed 1 base, J shed 4 bases, and the junction held 19 bases outside the gene matches. CDR3 residues: CASSPLESEGGGSGYEQYF. The CDR3 nucleotides read TGTGCCAGCTCACCACTAGAAAGCGAAGGTGGCGGGAGTGGGTACGAGCAGTACTTC.

This clone was detected only a few times. The chain couples TRBV4-1 to TRBJ1-5, with no clear D. The germline CDR1 and CDR2 sequences are MGHRA and YSYEKL. This CDR3 is built from 16 residues. Trimming removed 3 bases from V and 0 bases from J, with 12 bases in between. CDR3 in DNA: TGCGCCAGCAGCCAGGCGGGCTCACCTAGCAATCAGCCCCAGCATTTT. Translation: CASSQAGSPSNQPQHF.

This sequence joins TRBV18 and TRBJ2-7; 7 bases match TRBD2. Looked up from germline, CDR1 is KGHSH and CDR2 is LQKENI. This CDR3 spans 17 amino acids. V shed 3 bases, J shed 1 base, and the junction held 12 bases outside the gene matches. The DNA of the CDR3 is TGTGCCAGCTCACCGGGGCTGGGTGGGACTAAGTCCTACGAGCAGTACTTC. It translates to CASSPGLGGTKSYEQYF.

The V gene is TRBV19, the J gene TRBJ1-2, with 7 nucleotides matching TRBD1. With V trimmed by 5 bases and J by 4 bases, 4 bases remained unmatched. Germline-derived CDR1 and CDR2 are LNHDA and SQIVND (reference sequence). The CDR3 totals 13 residues. The CDR3 region is CASSQGVFYGYTF. In DNA, the CDR3 is TGTGCCAGTAGTCAGGGGGTGTTCTATGGCTACACCTTC.

The V and J genes are TRBV29-1 and TRBJ1-1; TRBD1 is a possible D gene (5 bases). V dropped 4 bases and J dropped 4 bases, with 10 bases sitting between them. CDR3 length equals 12 residues. Germline lookup yields CDR1 SQVTM and CDR2 ANQGSEA. CDR3 sequence reads: CSVGGGFTEAFF. CDR3 in DNA: TGCAGCGTTGGCGGGGGGTTCACTGAAGCTTTCTTT.

This clone was counted between two and nine times. This sequence joins TRBV7-2 and TRBJ2-3; no firm D call. The CDR3 consists of 15 residues. CDR1 SGHTA and CDR2 FQGNSA come from the germline V gene. V lost 4 bases and J lost 5, with 16 bases in between. The CDR3: CASSYLRRNLDTQYF. In DNA, the CDR3 is TGTGCCAGCAGCTACCTCCGGCGGAATTTAGATACGCAGTATTTT.

V usage is TRBV25-1 and J usage is TRBJ2-7; 11 bases are shared with TRBD1. Germline lookup yields CDR1 MGHDK and CDR2 SYGVNS. There are 16 residues in the CDR3. V dropped 4 bases and J dropped 5; count of bases not matched to a gene: 10. CDR3 amino acids: CASSGPRDRGSHEQYF. As DNA, the CDR3 is TGTGCCAGCAGTGGACCAAGGGACAGGGGGTCCCACGAGCAGTACTTC.

The gene calls are TRBV28 and TRBJ1-4, with D uncertain. Trimming took off 6 bases at V and 0 bases at J, with 11 bases between the two ends. Germline assignment: CDR1 MDHEN and CDR2 SYDVKM. The length of the CDR3 is 15 residues. The CDR3 DNA reads TGTGCCAGCAGCTACCCTCCGGCAACTAATGAAAAACTGTTTTTT. Its protein product is CASSYPPATNEKLFF.

CDR3 sequence: CASSLVWGTSGSTETQYF. CDR3 DNA: TGTGCCAGCAGCTTAGTATGGGGGACTAGCGGGAGTACAGAGACCCAGTACTTC. The gene calls are TRBV11-2 and TRBJ2-5; 14 bases map to TRBD2. From germline, CDR1 is SGHAT and CDR2 FQNNGV. This CDR3 has 18 amino acids. Trimming took 1 base from V and 4 from J; bases not matched to a gene: 8.

This clone was seen more than once but under ten times. V usage is TRBV5-1 and J usage is TRBJ1-3, with D hard to call. CDR3 size: 16 residues. Germline CDR1 SGHRS, CDR2 YFSETQ. Trimming shortened V by 2 bases and J by 0 bases, and 12 bases separated the two germline ends. CDR3 residues: CASSFDGGTSGNTIYF. The CDR3 nucleotides read TGCGCCAGCAGCTTCGACGGCGGAACCTCTGGAAACACCATATATTTT.

The chain combines TRBV28 with TRBJ2-7; 8 bases agree with TRBD2. J gave up 5 bases and V 6 bases, and 15 bases lay outside the gene matches. CDR1 is MDHEN and CDR2 is SYDVKM in the germline V gene. The CDR3 is 16 amino acids. CDR3 in amino acids: CASRPGGGSGLHEQYF. CDR3 sequence (DNA): TGTGCCAGCAGACCCGGGGGGGGGAGCGGACTCCACGAGCAGTACTTC.

The V gene is TRBV6-1, the J gene TRBJ2-1; D is uncertain. The CDR3 runs 12 residues. Trimming stripped 7 bases from V and 3 bases from J, with 7 bases between. CDR1 and CDR2 from the germline V gene are MNHNS and SASEGT. The CDR3 DNA sequence: TGTGCCAGCAAGCAGCGCTACAATGAGCAGTTCTTC. Translating gives CASKQRYNEQFF.

Concerning this clone itself: Other nucleotide sequences in the sample specify the same CDR3. The V and J genes are TRBV23-1 and TRBJ2-2; 7 bases agree with TRBD1. TRBV23-1 is flagged as an ORF with uncertain function. The V and J ends lost 8 bases and 6 bases, in that order; junction bases with no gene match: 15. The CDR3 covers 16 residues. The CDR3 DNA reads TGCGCCAGCCAGGGGGTTTGCCTCCAACGCGCCGGGGAGCTGTTTTTT. Translated: CASQGVCLQRAGELFF.

The chain has TRBV11-2 and TRBJ2-2; TRBD2 agrees at 11 bases. The CDR3 length is 14 residues. CDR1 is SGHAT and CDR2 is FQNNGV in the germline V gene. V lost 8 bases and J lost 1; bases outside the gene matches: 0. The DNA for the CDR3 is TGTGCCAGCGGACTAGCGGGGAACACCGGGGAGCTGTTTTTT. This translates into CASGLAGNTGELFF.

The chain is built from TRBV27 and TRBJ2-3, with TRBD1 matching 7 bases. The V segment lost 8 bases and the J segment 2 bases; nucleotides outside the gene matches: 10. Germline V gene sequence: CDR1 MNHEY, CDR2 SMNVEV (reference sequence). The CDR3 is 15 amino acids. CDR3 protein: CASGLGQFVTDTQYF. CDR3 nucleotides: TGTGCCAGCGGCCTGGGACAGTTCGTCACAGATACGCAGTATTTT.